The count of the clone carrying this T cell receptor beta chain is one. This sample was taken from a study of blood T cell repertoires in COVID-19. Study summary: Acute and convalescent COVID-19 specimens originated in the United States, Italy and Spain. PBMCs, B-cell-depleted T cells, or T cells provided the cDNA or gDNA that made up the material.

As handled by the study authors: Nucleated cell counts were estimated from reference gene primer amplification. Profiling relied on immunoSEQ multiplex PCR, and the TCRdb table lists in-frame clones only, not all of them. V, J and clone size are taken as reported in that table, and D and trimming were inferred from the DNA itself. The sample consists of 200,000 to 250,000 clones, 86% of them appearing once. Germline CDR1 is SGHDT and CDR2 is YYEEEE. The CDR3 spans 15 residues. The V gene end was trimmed by 5 bases and the J gene end by 4 bases; junction bases not matched to a gene: 10. The chain employs TRBV5-6 and TRBJ1-1; 8 nucleotides line up with TRBD1. The specimen sequenced was peripheral blood. The sequence derives from a man aged 60-69 years with acute or convalescent COVID-19. CDR3 DNA: TGTGCCAGCAGGCCTTGGAGGACAGGGAGCACTGAAGCTTTCTTT. Protein product: CASRPWRTGSTEAFF.